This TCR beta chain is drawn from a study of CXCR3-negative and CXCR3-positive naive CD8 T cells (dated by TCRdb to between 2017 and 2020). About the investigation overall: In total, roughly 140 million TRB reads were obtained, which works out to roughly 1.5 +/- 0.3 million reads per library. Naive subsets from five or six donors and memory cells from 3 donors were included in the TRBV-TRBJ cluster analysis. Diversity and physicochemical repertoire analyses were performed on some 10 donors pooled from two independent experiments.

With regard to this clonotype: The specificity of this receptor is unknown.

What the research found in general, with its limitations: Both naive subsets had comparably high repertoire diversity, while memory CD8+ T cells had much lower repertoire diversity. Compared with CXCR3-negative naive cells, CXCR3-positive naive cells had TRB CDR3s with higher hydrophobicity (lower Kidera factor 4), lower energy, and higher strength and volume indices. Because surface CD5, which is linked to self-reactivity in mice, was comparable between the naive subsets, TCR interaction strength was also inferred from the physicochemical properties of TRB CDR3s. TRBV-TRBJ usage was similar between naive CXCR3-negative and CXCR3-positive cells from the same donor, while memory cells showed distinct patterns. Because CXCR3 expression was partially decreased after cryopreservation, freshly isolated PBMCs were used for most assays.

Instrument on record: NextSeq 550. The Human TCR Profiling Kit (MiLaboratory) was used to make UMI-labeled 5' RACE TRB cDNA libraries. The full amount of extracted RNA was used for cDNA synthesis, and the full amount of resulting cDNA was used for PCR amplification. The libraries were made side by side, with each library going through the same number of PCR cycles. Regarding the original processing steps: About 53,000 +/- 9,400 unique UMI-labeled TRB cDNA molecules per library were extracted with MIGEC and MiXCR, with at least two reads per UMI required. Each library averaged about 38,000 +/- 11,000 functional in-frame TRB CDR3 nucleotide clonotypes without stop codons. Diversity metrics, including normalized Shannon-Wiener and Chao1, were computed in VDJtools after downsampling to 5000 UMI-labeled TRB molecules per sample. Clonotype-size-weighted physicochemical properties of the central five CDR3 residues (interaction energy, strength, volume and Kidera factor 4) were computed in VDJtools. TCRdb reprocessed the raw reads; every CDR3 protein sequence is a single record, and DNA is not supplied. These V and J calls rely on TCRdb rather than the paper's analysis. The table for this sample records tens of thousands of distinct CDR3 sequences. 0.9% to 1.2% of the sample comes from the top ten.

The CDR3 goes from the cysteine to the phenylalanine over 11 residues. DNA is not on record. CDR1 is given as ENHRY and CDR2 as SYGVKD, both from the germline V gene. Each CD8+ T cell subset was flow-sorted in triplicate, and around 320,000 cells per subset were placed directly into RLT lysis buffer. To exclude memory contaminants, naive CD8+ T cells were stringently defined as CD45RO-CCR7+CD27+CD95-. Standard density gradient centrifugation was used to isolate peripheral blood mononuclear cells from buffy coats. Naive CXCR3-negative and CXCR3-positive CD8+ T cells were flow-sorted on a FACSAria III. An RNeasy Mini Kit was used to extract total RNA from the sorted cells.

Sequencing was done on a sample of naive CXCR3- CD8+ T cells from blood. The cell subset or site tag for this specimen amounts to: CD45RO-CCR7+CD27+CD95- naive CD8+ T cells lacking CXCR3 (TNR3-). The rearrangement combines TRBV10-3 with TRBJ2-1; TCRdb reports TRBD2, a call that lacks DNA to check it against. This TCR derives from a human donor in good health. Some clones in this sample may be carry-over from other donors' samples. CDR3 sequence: CAISLGSEQFF.